One and the same sample provided the 15 T cell receptor beta chains below, sequenced in a study of regulatory T cells in long-lasting Graves disease. With iRepertoire HTBI primers and Arm-PCR of CDR3 regions, TCR beta libraries were built. TCRdb analysed the multiplex PCR reads with MiXCR anew, one entry per CDR3 protein. The sample has over 450,000 distinct CDR3 sequences, 20% to 25% seen once. Time point meaning: persistent/refractory GD, antithyroid drugs over 5 years with positive TRAb. Construction of the TCR library relied on RNA isolated from PBMCs. Sequencing was performed on peripheral blood mononuclear cells (PBMCs), taken when the disease was refractory, from a patient treated with antithyroid drugs. The source is a female donor with Graves disease.

The genes are TRBV9 and TRBJ1-6; D is possibly TRBD1 (5 bases). CDR3 length: 15 residues. Trimming removed 4 bases at V and 7 bases at J, with 15 bases between. From germline, CDR1 is SGDLS and CDR2 YYNGEE. CDR3 sequence (DNA): TGTGCCAGCAGCACAGTAGGGGACTGGAATTCACCCCTCCACTTT. Translated: CASSTVGDWNSPLHF.

The chain is built from TRBV7-9 and TRBJ1-1; TRBD1 is a possible D gene (6 bases). The ends were cut back, 0 bases at V and 0 bases at J, with 11 bases in the middle. In germline, CDR1 is SEHNR, CDR2 FQNEAQ (reference sequence). This CDR3 region has 16 residues. CDR3 protein: CASSLAGGRMNTEAFF. DNA of the CDR3: TGTGCCAGCAGCTTAGCTGGGGGGCGGATGAACACTGAAGCTTTCTTT.

This clonotype has at least ten counts. The chain joins TRBV20-1 to TRBJ1-4; D gene ambiguous. The V gene lost 2 bases and the J gene lost 3 bases, with 4 bases spanning the gap. CDR3 length equals 12 residues. Germline V gives CDR1 DFQATT, CDR2 SNEGSKA (reference sequence). CDR3 sequence reads: CSARLPNEKLFF. CDR3 DNA sequence: TGCAGTGCTAGACTTCCTAATGAAAAACTGTTTTTT.

The chain has TRBV7-9 and TRBJ1-1; tentative D call: TRBD1 (5 bases). This CDR3 has 17 amino acids. Trimming left V 5 bases short and J 0 bases short, with 19 bases between. Looked up from germline, CDR1 is SEHNR and CDR2 is FQNEAQ (reference sequence). The CDR3 nucleotides are TGTGCCAGCAGCCCTAGGATTGGGGACCTTATGAACACTGAAGCTTTCTTT. This codes for CASSPRIGDLMNTEAFF.

To note about this clonotype: In this CDR3 the conserved last residue, phenylalanine or tryptophan, is missing, so a read error is likely. V is TRBV27 and J is TRBJ1-2; D perhaps matches TRBD1 (5 bases). The germline CDR1 and CDR2 sequences are MNHEY and SMNVEV (reference sequence). V lost 0 bases to trimming and J lost 4 bases, with 15 bases between them. The CDR3 sequence is 16 residues long. This CDR3 reads CASSLSGVSSSYGYTL. CDR3 nucleotide sequence: TGTGCCAGCAGTTTATCAGGGGTCTCCAGCAGCTATGGCTACACCCTC.

V gene TRBV5-1 combines with J gene TRBJ1-4; D may be TRBD1 (6 bases). Trimming shortened V by 0 bases and J by 3 bases, and 15 bases separated the two germline ends. The CDR3 sequence is 17 residues long. The germline V gene has CDR1 SGHRS and CDR2 YFSETQ. CDR3 nucleotide sequence: TGCGCCAGCAGCTTGGCCCGGGGGCGAGCATCTAATGAAAAACTGTTTTTT. This codes for CASSLARGRASNEKLFF.

This clonotype appeared a few times. The chain employs TRBV3-1 and TRBJ2-2, with D possibly matching TRBD2 (5 bases). CDR3 size: 14 residues. Trimming took 6 bases from V and 4 from J, leaving 12 bases between them. Germline V lookup: CDR1 LGHDT, CDR2 YNNKEL (reference sequence). The CDR3 DNA is TGTGCCAGCAGTCCCCTCAGCGGCACCGGGGAGCTGTTTTTT. It encodes CASSPLSGTGELFF. Full variable domain (rest looked up from reference TRBV3-1 and TRBJ2-2): DTAVSQTPKYLVTQMGNDKSIKCEQNLGHDTMYWYKQDSKKFLKIMFSYNNKELIINETVPNRFSPKSPDKAHLNLHINSLELGDSAVYFCASSPLSGTGELFFGEGSRLTVL.

This clonotype was counted many times. The rearrangement links TRBV30 to TRBJ2-7; 9 positions match TRBD1. The CDR3 has 11 residues. Germline V gene sequence: CDR1 GTSNPN, CDR2 SVGIG (reference sequence). V shed 0 bases, J shed 12 bases, and the junction held 3 bases outside the gene matches. The CDR3 region is CAWSVGTGLYF. CDR3 coding DNA: TGTGCCTGGAGTGTTGGGACAGGGCTGTACTTC.

Comment on this clonotype: As the CDR3 is not closed by the conserved phenylalanine or tryptophan, this likely results from a read error. The genes are TRBV2 and TRBJ1-6; no firm D call. The germline CDR1 and CDR2 sequences are SNHLY and FYNNEI. This CDR3 contains 11 residues. V was pared by 4 bases and J by 10 bases, with 5 bases between. The CDR3 protein is CASSVQSPLHL. The CDR3 bases are TGTGCCAGCAGTGTCCAATCACCCCTCCACCTT.

The chain carries TRBV6-2 or TRBV6-3 and TRBJ1-5, with a possible D match to TRBD1 (6 bases). Deletions cut 6 bases from V and 5 bases from J, with 23 bases between. Germline V lookup: CDR1 MNHEY, CDR2 SVGEGT. This CDR3 contains 17 residues. CDR3 sequence: CASRTKGQFRPYQPQHF. The CDR3 DNA follows: TGTGCCAGCAGGACCAAAGGACAGTTCCGGCCCTATCAGCCCCAGCATTTT.

This clonotype was found once. The conserved phenylalanine or tryptophan normally closing the CDR3 is absent here, so this likely arose from a read error. The J gene is TRBJ1-6, the V gene TRBV28, with 7 nucleotides matching TRBD1. Germline trimming cut 11 bases from V and 7 bases from J; bases unmatched to any gene: 5. CDR1 is MDHEN and CDR2 is SYDVKM in the germline V gene. This CDR3 has 12 residues. The CDR3 DNA follows: TGTGCCGACAAACAGGGGAATTCACCCCTCCACCTT. It translates to CADKQGNSPLHL.

Many counts were recorded for this clonotype. This chain connects TRBV6-1 to TRBJ1-5; tentatively, D is TRBD1 (6 bases). V was trimmed by 6 bases and J by 9 bases, leaving 21 bases between them. The germline CDR1 and CDR2 sequences are MNHNS and SASEGT. The CDR3 spans 15 residues. The CDR3 protein is CASSRRIDRQWPQHF. Written as DNA, the CDR3 is TGTGCCAGCAGCCGTCGGATTGACAGGCAGTGGCCCCAGCATTTT.

By sample share, this clonotype is medium-sized. The chain recombines TRBV11-2 with TRBJ2-2; 14 bases are shared with TRBD2. From germline, CDR1 is SGHAT and CDR2 FQNNGV. The CDR3 contains 22 residues. The V and J ends lost 5 bases and 1 base, in that order; junction bases with no gene match: 18. CDR3: CASSPAPHWTSGGYLNTGELFF. Here the CDR3 DNA reads TGTGCCAGCAGCCCCGCCCCTCACTGGACTAGCGGGGGGTACCTGAACACCGGGGAGCTGTTTTTT.

This clonotype was detected ten times or more. The rearrangement uses TRBV30 and TRBJ2-5; weak D call: TRBD2 (5 bases). Germline V CDR1 and CDR2: GTSNPN, SVGIG (reference sequence). CDR3 length: 12 amino acids. V gave up 4 bases and J gave up 4 bases, with 10 bases separating them. The CDR3 reads CAWMEGRETQYF. For the CDR3, the DNA is TGTGCCTGGATGGAAGGGAGAGAGACCCAGTACTTC.

In this sample, this clonotype turned up many times. V gene TRBV6-1 combines with J gene TRBJ1-2; possible D gene TRBD1, 5 bases. Trimming stripped 6 bases from V and 6 bases from J, with 14 bases between. This CDR3 is 13 amino acids long. The germline CDR1 and CDR2 sequences are MNHNS and SASEGT. CDR3 protein: CASSLTADHGYTF. As DNA, the CDR3 is TGTGCCAGCAGCCTGACAGCGGATCATGGCTACACCTTC.